The clone carrying this T cell receptor beta chain was picked up many times. Regarding treatment: PENTA 11 planned treatment interruption arm or continuous ART arm. Cryopreserved PBMC samples required at least 5 million viable cells. V lost 5 bases to trimming and J lost 3 bases; unmatched junction nucleotides: 7. CDR3 size: 15 residues. Germline V gene data show CDR1 as MGHRA and CDR2 as YSYEKL. Unique molecular identifiers were included in an RNA-based 3' RACE TCR library. One entry per CDR3 protein, called by TCRdb with MiXCR from the 3' RACE reads. The top ten clones hold about 0.7% of a sample with 40,000 to 50,000 distinct CDR3 sequences, approximately 4.3% of them seen once. This sample was taken from a study of HIV-infected children after antiretroviral therapy interruption.

Here the sequenced sample was CD45RA+ CD4+ T cells from PBMCs, pooled from several time points, taken from a donor given antiretroviral therapy, either interrupted or continuous. Subset here: naive CD4+ CD45RA+ CD45RO- T cells. The chain uses TRBV4-1 and TRBJ2-3; 8 nucleotides agree with TRBD1. This clonotype was sampled from a pool of human donors with HIV. CDR3 coding DNA: TGCGCCAGCAGCTTCGACAGGGGTACGACAGATACGCAGTATTTT. It encodes CASSFDRGTTDTQYF.